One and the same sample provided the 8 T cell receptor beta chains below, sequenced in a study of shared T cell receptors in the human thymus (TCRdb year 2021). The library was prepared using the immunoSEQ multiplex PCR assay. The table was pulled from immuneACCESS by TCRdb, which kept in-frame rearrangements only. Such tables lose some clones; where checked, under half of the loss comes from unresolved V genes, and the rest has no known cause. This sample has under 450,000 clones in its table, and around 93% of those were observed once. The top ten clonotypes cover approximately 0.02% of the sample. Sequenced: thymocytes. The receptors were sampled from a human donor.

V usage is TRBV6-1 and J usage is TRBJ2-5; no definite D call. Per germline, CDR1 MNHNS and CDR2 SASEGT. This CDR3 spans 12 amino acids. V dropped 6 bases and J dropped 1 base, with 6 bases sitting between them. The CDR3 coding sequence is TGTGCCAGCAGAAGTGTCCAAGAGACCCAGTACTTC. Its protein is CASRSVQETQYF.

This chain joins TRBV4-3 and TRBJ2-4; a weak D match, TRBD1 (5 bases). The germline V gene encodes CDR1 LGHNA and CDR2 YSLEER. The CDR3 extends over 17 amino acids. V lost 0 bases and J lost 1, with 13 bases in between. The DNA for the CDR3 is TGCGCCAGCAGCCAAGATGGGGCGGCGCGGGCCAAAAACATTCAGTACTTC. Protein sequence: CASSQDGAARAKNIQYF.

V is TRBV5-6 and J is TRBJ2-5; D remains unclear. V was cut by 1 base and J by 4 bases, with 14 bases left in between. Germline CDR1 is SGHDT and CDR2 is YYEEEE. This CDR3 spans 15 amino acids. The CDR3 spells CASSLPGPDRETQYF. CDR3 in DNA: TGTGCCAGCAGCTTGCCCGGGCCGGATCGAGAGACCCAGTACTTC.

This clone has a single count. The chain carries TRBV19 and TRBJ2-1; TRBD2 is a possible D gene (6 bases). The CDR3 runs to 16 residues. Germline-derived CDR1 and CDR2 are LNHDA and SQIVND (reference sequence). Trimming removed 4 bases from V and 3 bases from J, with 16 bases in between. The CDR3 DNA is TGTGCCAGTAGTACTCCAGGCGGGGCCGGCTACAATGAGCAGTTCTTC. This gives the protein CASSTPGGAGYNEQFF.

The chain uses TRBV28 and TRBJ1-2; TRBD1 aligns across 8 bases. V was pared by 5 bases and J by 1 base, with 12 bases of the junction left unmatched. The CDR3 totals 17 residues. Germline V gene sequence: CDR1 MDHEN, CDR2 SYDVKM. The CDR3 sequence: CASSPKDRADYNYGYTF. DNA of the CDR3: TGTGCCAGCAGTCCCAAGGACAGGGCCGATTATAACTATGGCTACACCTTC.

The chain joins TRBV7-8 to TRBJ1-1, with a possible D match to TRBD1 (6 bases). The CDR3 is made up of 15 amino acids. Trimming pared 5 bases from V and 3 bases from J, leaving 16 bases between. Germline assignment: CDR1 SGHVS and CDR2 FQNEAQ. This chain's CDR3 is CASSDRDKADTEAFF. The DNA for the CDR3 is TGTGCCAGCAGCGACCGGGACAAGGCCGACACTGAAGCTTTCTTT.

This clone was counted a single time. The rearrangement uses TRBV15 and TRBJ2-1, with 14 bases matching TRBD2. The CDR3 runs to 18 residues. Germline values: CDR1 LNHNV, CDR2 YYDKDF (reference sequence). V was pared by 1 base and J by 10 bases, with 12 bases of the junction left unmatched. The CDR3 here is CATSRVHGTSGSEGEQFF. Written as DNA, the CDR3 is TGTGCCACCAGCAGAGTTCACGGGACTAGCGGGAGTGAAGGGGAGCAGTTCTTC.

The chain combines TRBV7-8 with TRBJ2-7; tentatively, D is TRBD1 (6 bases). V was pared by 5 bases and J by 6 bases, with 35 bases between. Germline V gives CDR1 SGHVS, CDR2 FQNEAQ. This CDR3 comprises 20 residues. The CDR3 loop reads CASSQATPTHGTQGNSEQYF. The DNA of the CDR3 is TGTGCCAGCAGCCAAGCTACGCCAACCCACGGCACGCAGGGGAACTCCGAGCAGTACTTC.